This is a list of T cell receptor beta chains from one sample in a study of regulatory T cells in long-lasting Graves disease. TCRdb redid the calling of the multiplex PCR reads with MiXCR, one entry per CDR3 protein. The sample consists of under 300,000 distinct CDR3 sequences, around 21% of them appearing once. Material: peripheral blood mononuclear cells (PBMCs), obtained at new diagnosis, from a patient treated with antithyroid drugs. Receptors originate from a female donor with Graves disease. Each CDR3 is given with its conserved first and last residue. The D gene is left open where the match is weak. Not every row has a clone size; where given, it reads once, few, many or a size class.

D gene,V gene,J gene,clone size,CDR3 DNA,CDR3 protein
TRBD1,TRBV15,TRBJ2-3,many,TGTGCCACCAGCAGGAGGACAGGAGAGTCGGATACGCAGTATTTT,CATSRRTGESDTQYF
TRBD2,TRBV6-5,TRBJ2-1,few,TGTGCCAGCAGTTCCTATGGCCTTAGCGGGGGGGGTTACAATGAGCAGTTCTTC,CASSSYGLSGGGYNEQFF
.,TRBV20-1,TRBJ2-2,.,TGCAGTGCTAGAGGGTGGGGGTCCGGGGAGCTGTTTTTT,CSARGWGSGELFF
TRBD2,TRBV9,TRBJ2-1,many,TGTGCCAGCAGCCAGGGGGTAGCGGGAGGGGATGAGCAGTTCTTC,CASSQGVAGGDEQFF
.,TRBV14,TRBJ1-5,many,TGTGCCAGCAGCCAAGAAATCGTCAGGGATGATCAGCCCCAGCATTTT,CASSQEIVRDDQPQHF
.,TRBV7-2,TRBJ2-5,few,TGTGCCAGCAGCCCAGGGGGGGCCGAGACCCAGTACTTC,CASSPGGAETQYF
.,TRBV6-2/TRBV6-3,TRBJ2-2,.,TGTGCCAGCAGTAGAAGGCGATTGGAGGGGATGAACACCGGGGAGCTGTTTTTT,CASSRRRLEGMNTGELFF
TRBD2,TRBV11-2,TRBJ2-3,many,TGTGCCAGCAGCCCGCGGCTAGCGGTGCGCACAGATACGCAGTATTTT,CASSPRLAVRTDTQYF
TRBD2,TRBV20-1,TRBJ2-7,.,TGCAGTGCTCTTAGCGGGCGGGGGTACGAGCAGTACTTC,CSALSGRGYEQYF
.,TRBV7-2,TRBJ2-4,.,TGTGCCTCTACCGTTGGGTACATTCAGTACTTC,CASTVGYIQYF
.,TRBV10-3,TRBJ2-2,many,TGTGCCACAGGGGTTTCCACCGGGGAGCTGTTTTTT,CATGVSTGELFF
.,TRBV20-1,TRBJ1-5,many,TGCAGTGCTAGTCGTTCGGGGGCTCAGCCCCAGCATTTT,CSASRSGAQPQHF
TRBD1,TRBV10-2,TRBJ1-6,.,TGCGCCATTAAAACCTCGGGGGACAGGGATTCACCCCTCCACTTT,CAIKTSGDRDSPLHF
.,TRBV6-1,TRBJ1-5,many,TGTGCCAGCAAGGCTACGGCCAGCAATCAGCCCCAGCATTTT,CASKATASNQPQHF
TRBD2,TRBV16,TRBJ2-1,many,TGTGCCAGCAGCCAAATACTAGCGGGGGGCTACAATGAGCAGTTCTTC,CASSQILAGGYNEQFF
TRBD2,TRBV7-2,TRBJ2-1,many,TGTGCCAGCAGCTTAGATCTAGCGGACCCCACGAAGGAGCAGTTCTTC,CASSLDLADPTKEQFF
.,TRBV7-2,TRBJ2-1,.,TGTGCCAGCAGCTTAGGGGACCATTACGCGTTCTTC,CASSLGDHYAFF
.,TRBV11-1,TRBJ2-1,many,TGTGCCAGCAGCGCACAGGGCGACCGATACAATGAGCAGTTCTTC,CASSAQGDRYNEQFF
.,TRBV6-2/TRBV6-3,TRBJ1-1,few,TGTGCCAGCAGCTACACTGGACTAAACACTGAAGCTTTCTTT,CASSYTGLNTEAFF
.,TRBV7-2,TRBJ2-1,.,TGTGCCAGCAGCTTAGGGACGGCTCGGAACAATGAGCAGTTCTTC,CASSLGTARNNEQFF
.,TRBV5-1,TRBJ2-7,many,TGCGCCAGCAGCCGCAGCGCCGCCTCAGGGACCGAGCAGTACTTC,CASSRSAASGTEQYF
TRBD2,TRBV5-1,TRBJ2-1,many,TGCGCCAGCAGCCAGGGACTAGCGGGAGGGAGTGAGCAGTTCTTC,CASSQGLAGGSEQFF
.,TRBV7-2,TRBJ2-5,many,TGTGCCAGCAGCAGGACTCTCGAGGAGACCCAGTACTTC,CASSRTLEETQYF
.,TRBV19,TRBJ2-7,many,TGTGCCAGTAGACAGGACAGAGACTCCTACGAGCAGTACTTC,CASRQDRDSYEQYF
TRBD2,TRBV12-3/TRBV12-4,TRBJ2-1,few,TGTGCCAGCAGTTTATCTAGCGGGGTGTACAATGAGCAGTTCTTC,CASSLSSGVYNEQFF
TRBD1,TRBV6-1,TRBJ1-5,.,TGTGCCAGCAGTACGGGACAGGGGGAGAATCAGCCCCAGCATTTT,CASSTGQGENQPQHF
TRBD1,TRBV20-1,TRBJ2-1,many,TGCAGTGCTAAAAAACCAGGACAGGGGTCCTACAATGAGCAGTTCTTC,CSAKKPGQGSYNEQFF
TRBD1,TRBV19,TRBJ1-5,many,TGTGCCAGTAGCGGGACAGGGGTTCGCAATCAGCCCCAGCATTTT,CASSGTGVRNQPQHF
.,TRBV24-1,TRBJ2-3,many,TGTGCCACCAGTGGGACGGCTAGCACAGATACGCAGTATTTT,CATSGTASTDTQYF
.,TRBV28,TRBJ1-1,.,TGTGCCAGCAGCCCGGATGCTTTCTTT,CASSPDAFF
.,TRBV14,TRBJ1-1,few,TGTGCCAGCAGCCATCGACGGACAAATATGAACACTGAAGCTTTCTTT,CASSHRRTNMNTEAFF
TRBD1,TRBV20-1,TRBJ1-2,.,TGCAGTGCTGGAAATTTTCAGGGGGCCTCCGGCTACACCTTC,CSAGNFQGASGYTF